These 25 T cell receptor beta chains share one sample of origin, sequenced in a study of blood T cell repertoires in COVID-19. TCRdb's copy holds only in-frame clones and misses some; the assay was immunoSEQ multiplex PCR. The data show about 120,000 clones, 81% seen once. Sequencing input: peripheral blood. These receptors were taken from a woman aged 45 to 65 with acute or convalescent COVID-19.

CDR3 loop: CASSVGTSGRARETQYF. The CDR3 DNA reads as TGTGCCAGCAGCGTAGGGACTAGCGGGAGGGCCAGGGAGACCCAGTACTTC. The chain links TRBV9 to TRBJ2-5; TRBD2 agrees at 15 bases. V trimming: 0 bases; J trimming: 5 bases; junction bases outside the gene matches: 5. This CDR3 comprises 17 residues. Looked up from germline, CDR1 is SGDLS and CDR2 is YYNGEE.

The chain employs TRBV3-1 (or the pseudogene TRBV3-2) and TRBJ2-2; unclear D gene. The CDR3 sequence is 13 residues long. V was pared by 5 bases and J by 8 bases, with 12 bases between. CDR1 and CDR2 (germline): LGHDT, YNNKEL (reference sequence). CDR3 nucleotide sequence: TGTGCCAGCAGCATAATCCGAGGAGGGGAGCTGTTTTTT. Protein sequence: CASSIIRGGELFF.

The V gene is TRBV6-5, the J gene TRBJ2-7; 10 bases agree with TRBD1. There are 15 residues in the CDR3. Germline V gives CDR1 MNHEY, CDR2 SVGAGI. V was pared by 5 bases and J by 2 bases, with 6 bases of the junction left unmatched. The CDR3 DNA reads TGTGCCAGCAGTCACGGGACAGGGGAGGCCTACGAGCAGTACTTC. This sequence encodes CASSHGTGEAYEQYF.

The rearrangement links TRBV5-6 to TRBJ2-7; D not certain. The CDR3 runs to 13 residues. V was pared by 0 bases and J by 7 bases, with 11 bases between. Germline V gene lookup returns CDR1 SGHDT and CDR2 YYEEEE. CDR3 in DNA: TGTGCCAGCAGCTTGGGGCATGCTGAAGAGCAGTACTTC. This gives the protein CASSLGHAEEQYF.

This clone was seen a single time. This rearrangement joins TRBV5-4 to TRBJ1-4; 7 bases align to TRBD1. Germline loops: CDR1 SGHNT, CDR2 YYREEE (reference sequence). The CDR3 has 16 amino acids. V trimming: 4 bases; J trimming: 4 bases; junction bases outside the gene matches: 10. The CDR3 here is CASSAGPGQFNEKLFF. The CDR3 DNA reads TGTGCCAGCAGCGCCGGTCCGGGACAGTTTAATGAAAAACTGTTTTTT.

The chain links TRBV19 to TRBJ2-2, with 9 nucleotides matching TRBD1. Germline-derived CDR1 and CDR2 are LNHDA and SQIVND (reference sequence). This CDR3 is built from 11 residues. The CDR3 region has the DNA TGTCGGGACAGGGTGACCGGGGAGCTGTTTTTT. It translates to CRDRVTGELFF.

This clone was observed a handful of times. This rearrangement joins TRBV29-1 to TRBJ1-3; 8 bases agree with TRBD1. From germline, CDR1 is SQVTM and CDR2 ANQGSEA. There are 15 residues in the CDR3. V gave up 6 bases and J gave up 3 bases; unmatched junction bases: 10. CDR3 coding DNA: TGCAGCGTGGCGACGGACAGGGTTGGTGGAAACACCATATATTTT. Amino acid sequence: CSVATDRVGGNTIYF.

V usage is TRBV5-1 and J usage is TRBJ2-2; TRBD2 matches at 11 bases. V dropped 3 bases and J dropped 0; count of bases not matched to a gene: 4. Germline V CDR1 and CDR2: SGHRS, YFSETQ. This CDR3 region has 17 residues. The CDR3 DNA is TGCGCCAGCAGCTCTACGGGACTAGCGGCGAACACCGGGGAGCTGTTTTTT. Translated, it gives CASSSTGLAANTGELFF.

This chain uses TRBV19 with TRBJ1-4; TRBD1 aligns across 8 bases. The V gene end was trimmed by 7 bases and the J gene end by 8 bases; junction bases not matched to a gene: 15. This CDR3 region has 16 residues. CDR1 LNHDA and CDR2 SQIVND come from the germline V gene (reference sequence). The CDR3 DNA reads as TGTGCCAGTAAGGGAGGACAGGGAATGGTAGCGGAAAAACTGTTTTTT. Encoded protein: CASKGGQGMVAEKLFF.

The rearrangement joins TRBV2 to TRBJ2-7; 7 bases fit TRBD1. The CDR3 length is 14 residues. Germline trimming cut 4 bases from V and 4 bases from J; bases unmatched to any gene: 7. Looked up from germline, CDR1 is SNHLY and CDR2 is FYNNEI. The CDR3 region has the DNA TGTGCCAGCAGTGCGGGAAGGGGGCGGTACGAGCAGTACTTC. This encodes CASSAGRGRYEQYF.

This clone was recorded once. The chain combines TRBV7-8 with TRBJ2-3, with TRBD2 matching over 11 bases. The germline V gene encodes CDR1 SGHVS and CDR2 FQNEAQ. CDR3 length: 16 residues. Trimming took 5 bases from V and 4 from J; bases not matched to a gene: 8. In DNA, the CDR3 is TGTGCCAGCAGCCGAACTAGCGGGAGTTGGTCAGATACGCAGTATTTT. This sequence encodes CASSRTSGSWSDTQYF. The full variable domain, its missing parts supplied by reference TRBV7-8 and TRBJ2-3, is GAGVSQSPRYKVAKRGQDVALRCDPISGHVSLFWYQQALGQGPEFLTYFQNEAQLDKSGLPSDRFFAERPEGSVSTLKIQRTQQEDSAVYLCASSRTSGSWSDTQYFGPGTRLTVL.

This clone occurred a few times. The chain links TRBV18 to TRBJ2-2; D may be TRBD1 (6 bases). V was shortened by 5 bases and J by 6 bases, with 22 bases between the two germline ends. The CDR3 sequence is 17 residues long. Germline loops: CDR1 KGHSH, CDR2 LQKENI. The CDR3 sequence: CASSSSQQGTYPGELFF. CDR3 nucleotides: TGTGCCAGCTCATCATCCCAACAGGGTACCTACCCCGGGGAGCTGTTTTTT. Variable domain in full (rest from reference TRBV18 and TRBJ2-2): NAGVMQNPRHLVRRRGQEARLRCSPMKGHSHVYWYRQLPEEGLKFMVYLQKENIIDESGMPKERFSAEFPKEGPSILRIQQVVRGDSAAYFCASSSSQQGTYPGELFFGEGSRLTVL.

This clone was seen a single time. This rearrangement joins TRBV7-9 to TRBJ1-1; a possible D gene is TRBD1 (5 bases). Germline loops: CDR1 SEHNR, CDR2 FQNEAQ (reference sequence). Trimming shortened V by 6 bases and J by 2 bases, and 25 bases separated the two germline ends. The CDR3 loop spans 18 amino acids. CDR3 coding DNA: TGTGCCAGCAGACATAATTATCCGATCGGGGGGAGAAACACTGAAGCTTTCTTT. It translates to CASRHNYPIGGRNTEAFF.

This chain uses TRBV11-2 with TRBJ2-7; tentatively, D is TRBD2 (6 bases). This CDR3 has 14 residues. V lost 6 bases and J lost 4, with 16 bases in between. CDR1 is SGHAT and CDR2 is FQNNGV in the germline V gene. In nucleotides, the CDR3 is TGTGCCAGCAGGAGGGGAGGCAGGGTTTACGAGCAGTACTTC. It specifies CASRRGGRVYEQYF. Full variable domain (outside the CDR3, taken from reference TRBV11-2 and TRBJ2-7): EAGVAQSPRYKIIEKRQSVAFWCNPISGHATLYWYQQILGQGPKLLIQFQNNGVVDDSQLPKDRFSAERLKGVDSTLKIQPAKLEDSAVYLCASRRGGRVYEQYFGPGTRLTVT.

The CDR3 protein is CASSRDGGPNQPQHF. CDR3 bases: TGTGCCAGCAGTAGGGACGGGGGGCCCAATCAGCCCCAGCATTTT. The chain is built from TRBV27 and TRBJ1-5, with D maybe TRBD1 (6 bases). The CDR3 loop spans 15 amino acids. With 5 bases removed from V and 3 bases from J, the gap between germline ends came to 14 bases. Per germline, CDR1 MNHEY and CDR2 SMNVEV (reference sequence).

DNA of the CDR3: TGTGCCAGCAGTTCACGAGTACCCCCGTTCCGGGATACGCAGTATTTT. Translating it yields CASSSRVPPFRDTQYF. The chain has TRBV11-2 and TRBJ2-3; D ambiguous. Germline assignment: CDR1 SGHAT and CDR2 FQNNGV. Between the trimmed V and J ends, which lost 6 bases and 6 bases, there was a span of 22 bases. This CDR3 comprises 16 residues.

The chain uses TRBV7-2 and TRBJ2-7; D might be TRBD1 (5 bases). Germline V lookup: CDR1 SGHTA, CDR2 FQGNSA. The CDR3 extends over 14 amino acids. V gave up 1 base and J gave up 2 bases, with 9 bases separating them. The CDR3 reads CASSLGRVAYEQYF. In DNA form, the CDR3 reads TGTGCCAGCAGCTTAGGCAGGGTGGCCTACGAGCAGTACTTC.

The chain combines TRBV6-5 with TRBJ2-7, with TRBD1 identical over 9 bases. Germline V gene lookup returns CDR1 MNHEY and CDR2 SVGAGI. V dropped 6 bases and J dropped 3; count of bases not matched to a gene: 6. The CDR3 consists of 14 residues. The CDR3 region is CASRPQGAGYEQYF. For the CDR3, the DNA is TGTGCCAGCAGGCCACAGGGGGCAGGCTACGAGCAGTACTTC.

The table lists this clone with a few counts. The CDR3 DNA reads as TGTGCCAGCAGTGAAAGGGATAGCGGGACGCAAAACAATGAGCAGTTCTTC. Translating gives CASSERDSGTQNNEQFF. The chain recombines TRBV6-1 with TRBJ2-1; 8 bases are a match to TRBD2. V trimming: 2 bases; J trimming: 5 bases; junction bases outside the gene matches: 11. CDR1 is MNHNS, CDR2 SASEGT, per germline. This CDR3 is built from 17 residues.

CDR3: CASRDREASNQPQHF. The CDR3 nucleotides read TGTGCCAGTAGGGACAGGGAGGCCAGCAATCAGCCCCAGCATTTT. The rearrangement uses TRBV19 and TRBJ1-5; TRBD1 agrees at 8 bases. V shed 6 bases, J shed 1 base, and the junction held 5 bases outside the gene matches. The germline V gene has CDR1 LNHDA and CDR2 SQIVND (reference sequence). CDR3 length equals 15 residues.

This clone was picked up a small number of times. The gene calls are TRBV28 and TRBJ2-1; 7 bases map to TRBD1. Trimming removed 10 bases from V and 7 bases from J; junction bases left unmatched: 16. This CDR3 comprises 15 residues. CDR1 and CDR2 from the germline V gene are MDHEN and SYDVKM. The CDR3 sequence: CATMTGTASRNEQFF. The DNA for the CDR3 is TGTGCCACCATGACCGGGACAGCCTCGAGGAATGAGCAGTTCTTC.

The table lists this clone with a few counts. The chain uses TRBV11-2 and TRBJ2-1; 9 bases line up with TRBD2. The CDR3 is 16 residues long. Germline assignment: CDR1 SGHAT and CDR2 FQNNGV. V dropped 5 bases and J dropped 0; count of bases not matched to a gene: 5. CDR3 sequence reads: CASSLRGGTSYNEQFF. CDR3 bases: TGTGCCAGCAGCCTGCGGGGGGGGACCTCCTACAATGAGCAGTTCTTC.

This sequence joins TRBV7-9 and TRBJ1-4, with TRBD1 identical over 9 bases. Per the germline V gene, CDR1 is SEHNR and CDR2 is FQNEAQ (reference sequence). This CDR3 spans 15 amino acids. V trimming: 5 bases; J trimming: 5 bases; junction bases outside the gene matches: 6. The CDR3 bases are TGTGCCAGCAGCCGCTGGACAGGGGAAAATGAAAAACTGTTTTTT. Its translation: CASSRWTGENEKLFF.

This clone was observed a single time. The genes are TRBV19 and TRBJ2-4; D may be TRBD2 (5 bases). CDR3 length: 13 residues. CDR1 and CDR2 (germline): LNHDA, SQIVND (reference sequence). V dropped 10 bases and J dropped 1 base, with 11 bases sitting between them. The DNA of the CDR3 is TGTGCCACCGGGGAGTTTGCCAAAAACATTCAGTACTTC. Protein sequence: CATGEFAKNIQYF.

The rearrangement links TRBV5-4 to TRBJ1-4; the match to TRBD1 covers 8 bases. The CDR3 extends over 14 amino acids. Germline CDR1 and CDR2: SGHNT and YYREEE (reference sequence). V shed 4 bases and J 8 bases; nucleotides not matched to a gene: 7. This CDR3 is CASSRQGRREKLFF. In DNA form, the CDR3 reads TGTGCCAGCAGCCGACAGGGGAGGAGGGAAAAACTGTTTTTT.